This is a list of T cell receptor beta chains from one sample in a study of blood T cell repertoires in COVID-19. TCRdb's table, derived via immunoSEQ multiplex PCR, lists solely in-frame clones and lacks some. The sample comprises under 200,000 clones, 80% to 85% of which are singletons, and approximately 2.5% rests with the top ten. The sample taken for sequencing was peripheral blood. These receptors all come from a human donor with acute or convalescent COVID-19. The donor label of this sample is uncertain. The CDR3 runs from the conserved cysteine through the conserved F or W. A D gene is named only where the DNA matches it firmly. Size is omitted from some rows. Given values are once, few, many or a class for expanded clones.

clone_size j_call d_call v_call cdr3_nt cdr3_aa
once TRBJ1-1 . TRBV7-3 TGTGCCAGCAGCCCCCTAGGTAGGAACACTGAAGCTTTCTTT CASSPLGRNTEAFF
. TRBJ2-5 TRBD2 TRBV6-5 TGTGCCAGCAGGTCCTCGGGACTAGCGGGGTGGACCCAGTACTTC CASRSSGLAGWTQYF
. TRBJ1-1 . TRBV3-1/TRBV3-2 TGTGCCAGCAGCCAAGGGGGCGGGGGCACTGAAGCTTTCTTT CASSQGGGGTEAFF
few TRBJ1-4 . TRBV5-1 TGCGCCAGCAGCCCCTCGACACTGGGAGTGGGTGAAAAACTGTTTTTT CASSPSTLGVGEKLFF
. TRBJ2-1 . TRBV5-4 TGTGCCAGCAGCTTAGGGACTCCTTATAGCTCCTACAATGAGCAGTTCTTC CASSLGTPYSSYNEQFF
. TRBJ2-1 TRBD2 TRBV9 TGTGCCAGCAGCGTAGGACTAGCGGGGTACAATGAGCAGTTCTTC CASSVGLAGYNEQFF
. TRBJ2-7 . TRBV5-1 TGCGCCAGCAGCGCGACACAATACGAGCAGTACTTC CASSATQYEQYF
. TRBJ2-1 TRBD2 TRBV2 TGTGCCAGCAGCAAGCTGACTAGCGGTTACAATGAGCAGTTCTTC CASSKLTSGYNEQFF
few TRBJ2-1 . TRBV12-3/TRBV12-4 TGTGCCAGCAGTCCCCCGTCCCTCAATGAGCAGTTCTTC CASSPPSLNEQFF
. TRBJ2-3 TRBD2 TRBV6-4 TGTGCCAGCAGTTTTAGCGGGACTAGCACAGATACGCAGTATTTT CASSFSGTSTDTQYF
. TRBJ1-2 . TRBV7-2 TGTGCCAGCAGCTTCGCAGGGCACTATGGCTACACCTTC CASSFAGHYGYTF
. TRBJ1-2 . TRBV3-1/TRBV3-2 TGTGCCAGCAGCCCCCCCGGGAGACAGCTCTCGGCACTCCTAAACTATGGCTACACCTTC CASSPPGRQLSALLNYGYTF
. TRBJ1-4 . TRBV19 TGTGCCAGTAGTAACGACAGGCCGGGCGAAAAACTGTTTTTT CASSNDRPGEKLFF
. TRBJ2-3 . TRBV7-8 TGTGCCAGCAGCTTAACAGGGCTGAAGGATACGCAGTATTTT CASSLTGLKDTQYF
. TRBJ2-1 . TRBV5-5 TGTGCCAGCAGCTTGGGACAGGCGATTTACTACAATGAGCAGTTCTTC CASSLGQAIYYNEQFF
. TRBJ1-2 . TRBV5-1 TGCGCCAGCAGCCCGACGGAGAGGTATGGCTACACCTTC CASSPTERYGYTF
. TRBJ2-5 TRBD2 TRBV28 TGTGCCAGCAGGACTAGCGGGAGAGAGACCCAGTACTTC CASRTSGRETQYF
. TRBJ2-3 . TRBV9 TGTGCCAGCTCAGGTGATACGCAGTATTTT CASSGDTQYF
. TRBJ2-5 . TRBV6-5 TGTGCCAGCAGTTACGGGGGGGGCGAGACCCAGTACTTC CASSYGGGETQYF
. TRBJ2-7 TRBD2 TRBV6-5 TGTGCCAGCAAACTAGCGGGAGGGAGCTACGAGCAGTACTTC CASKLAGGSYEQYF
. TRBJ2-7 TRBD1 TRBV29-1 TGCAGCGCCACAGGGGGTATCAACGAGCAGTACTTC CSATGGINEQYF
. TRBJ2-3 . TRBV7-9 TGTGCCAGCAGCCGAACGACAGGCACAGATACGCAGTATTTT CASSRTTGTDTQYF
. TRBJ2-7 TRBD2 TRBV4-2 TGTGCCAGCAGCCAAGAGCTCGGACTAGCGGGGGGGACCTCCTACGAGCAGTACTTC CASSQELGLAGGTSYEQYF
. TRBJ1-2 . TRBV30 TGTGCCTGGAGCGAGGGGGTCCTTAGTGGCTACACCTTC CAWSEGVLSGYTF
. TRBJ1-1 . TRBV19 TGTGCCAGTACCCATCCCGGGACAAAGGGGCCTGAAGCTTTCTTT CASTHPGTKGPEAFF
. TRBJ1-5 TRBD1 TRBV19 TGTGCCAGTAGTGCCGGGACAGCTAGCAATCAGCCCCAGCATTTT CASSAGTASNQPQHF
once TRBJ1-1 . TRBV28 TGTGCCAGCAGTTTAATCGGGATGAACACTGAAGCTTTCTTT CASSLIGMNTEAFF
. TRBJ2-3 . TRBV19 TGTGCCAGTAGCCGTGGGGGGGCCACCACAGATACGCAGTATTTT CASSRGGATTDTQYF
. TRBJ2-1 . TRBV6-1 TGTGCCAGCAGTGAATTCCCCAAGGGGGGGGCGGTGCATGAGCAGTTCTTC CASSEFPKGGAVHEQFF
. TRBJ2-1 TRBD1 TRBV27 TGTGCCAGCAGATCACAGGGGGCAAGATCCTACAATGAGCAGTTCTTC CASRSQGARSYNEQFF
. TRBJ2-1 TRBD2 TRBV2 TGTGCCAGCAGCAATGCTCAGCGGGGGCCCCTTGCAGAGGCGATGTATGAGCAGTTCTTC CASSNAQRGPLAEAMYEQFF
. TRBJ1-5 . TRBV6-5 TGTGCCAGCGGGGGGGAAGGGGCCCGGGGTCAGCCCCAGCATTTT CASGGEGARGQPQHF
. TRBJ1-5 . TRBV19 TGTGCCAGTAGTACGTCGGGGGGTAGCAATCAGCCCCAGCATTTT CASSTSGGSNQPQHF
. TRBJ2-2 TRBD1 TRBV29-1 TGCAGCGTTCCTAGGGACAGGGCTAACACCGGGGAGCTGTTTTTT CSVPRDRANTGELFF
. TRBJ1-5 . TRBV6-5 TGTGCCGCAGGAACAGGCCTCGGGCCCCAGCATTTT CAAGTGLGPQHF